This TCR beta chain was sequenced for a study of OX40 agonist ivuxolimab in advanced cancers. Study-level results: Fewer expanded clones were found on average in CD4+ than in CD8+ T cells. Clones of CD4+ and CD8+ blood T cells grew by week 6 at doses of 0.1 to 3.0 mg/kg.

For this clone: As yet, its antigen is unknown.

The germline V gene encodes CDR1 SEHNR and CDR2 FQNEAQ (reference sequence). V shed 0 bases and J 0 bases; nucleotides not matched to a gene: 4. This CDR3 spans 19 amino acids. No patient had autoimmune disease or received systemic immunosuppression. Clones were sequenced by immunoSEQ multiplex PCR, and TCRdb holds only the in-frame ones, with some missing. The sample holds roughly 97,000 clones, 85% to 90% seen once. The rearrangement links TRBV7-9 to TRBJ2-3; 15 bases match TRBD2. This clonotype was obtained from an adult with an advanced solid tumor such as melanoma, head and neck, liver or kidney cancer. The starting material was CD4+ or CD8+ T cells sorted from blood, obtained in a trial of the OX40 agonist ivuxolimab. CDR3 DNA: TGTGCCAGCAGCTTAGCCGGACTAGCGGGGGGGATAAGCACAGATACGCAGTATTTT. This translates into CASSLAGLAGGISTDTQYF.